Below are 17 T cell receptor beta chains sequenced from a single sample in a study of T cell repertoires in cytomegalovirus infection. TCRdb reprocessed the reads via MiXCR and lists one record per CDR3 protein. The repertoire holds 310,000 or so distinct CDR3 sequences, about 23% seen once, with 14% in the top ten. The sequenced material came from PBMCs. The source of these receptors is a human donor in good health (CMV status not recorded). Some clones in this sample may be carry-over from other donors' samples.

The gene calls are TRBV11-2 and TRBJ2-3; tentative D call: TRBD2 (6 bases). This CDR3 region has 14 residues. Per the germline V gene, CDR1 is SGHAT and CDR2 is FQNNGV. V lost 3 bases to trimming and J lost 4 bases, with 11 bases between them. CDR3 region: CASSLSTGADTQYF. CDR3 nucleotide sequence: TGTGCCAGCAGCTTGTCGACGGGGGCAGATACGCAGTATTTT.

CDR3 residues: CASSPPGQGRETQYF. CDR3 nucleotide sequence: TGTGCCAGCAGCCCGCCGGGACAGGGGAGAGAGACCCAGTACTTC. The chain couples TRBV7-2 to TRBJ2-5; 10 bases are shared with TRBD1. Germline-derived CDR1 and CDR2 are SGHTA and FQGNSA. J gave up 4 bases and V 5 bases, and 7 bases lay outside the gene matches. The CDR3 covers 15 residues.

This clonotype has just a few counts. The chain combines TRBV11-2 with TRBJ2-2; 9 bases match TRBD1. CDR3 size: 19 residues. CDR1 SGHAT and CDR2 FQNNGV come from the germline V gene. Trimming cost V 2 bases and J 4 bases; bases outside gene matches: 14. Written as DNA, the CDR3 is TGTGCCAGCAGCTTATATCCTCTGTCCGGGACAGGGACCACCGGGGAGCTGTTTTTT. This sequence encodes CASSLYPLSGTGTTGELFF.

Ten or more counts support this clonotype. This chain links TRBV7-2 with TRBJ2-7, with 9 bases matching TRBD2. With V trimmed by 5 bases and J by 2 bases, 7 bases remained unmatched. The CDR3 totals 15 residues. CDR1 is SGHTA, CDR2 FQGNSA, per germline. The CDR3 DNA is TGTGCCAGCAGCCGTAGCGGGAGTCGTACCTACGAGCAGTACTTC. Its protein product is CASSRSGSRTYEQYF.

The chain couples TRBV24-1 to TRBJ1-2, with D perhaps matching TRBD1 (5 bases). Trimming cost V 8 bases and J 8 bases, with 20 bases left between them. The germline V gene has CDR1 KGHDR and CDR2 SFDVKD. This CDR3 region has 14 residues. This CDR3 reads CATTEPGEPKGYTF. CDR3 nucleotide sequence: TGTGCCACCACCGAGCCGGGGGAGCCAAAGGGCTACACCTTC.

J is TRBJ2-1 and V is TRBV19; D remains unclear. Per the germline V gene, CDR1 is LNHDA and CDR2 is SQIVND (reference sequence). Trimming cost V 8 bases and J 4 bases, with 3 bases left between them. The CDR3 runs 10 residues. The CDR3 DNA follows: TGTGCCAGTGGATACAATGAGCAGTTCTTC. It translates to CASGYNEQFF. Full variable domain (missing parts from reference TRBV19 and TRBJ2-1): DGGITQSPKYLFRKEGQNVTLSCEQNLNHDAMYWYRQDPGQGLRLIYYSQIVNDFQKGDIAEGYSVSREKKESFPLTVTSAQKNPTAFYLCASGYNEQFFGPGTRLTVL.

The gene calls are TRBV28 and TRBJ1-5; 10 bases are a match to TRBD1. The V gene's germline CDR1 is MDHEN and CDR2 SYDVKM. This CDR3 contains 14 residues. The trim removed 6 bases at V and 8 bases at J, leaving 7 bases unmatched. CDR3 residues: CASSLGQGDKPQHF. The DNA for the CDR3 is TGTGCCAGCAGCCTAGGACAGGGGGATAAGCCCCAGCATTTT.

The J gene is TRBJ2-3, the V gene TRBV28; D remains unclear. CDR3 length: 15 amino acids. V dropped 4 bases and J dropped 8 bases, with 19 bases sitting between them. CDR1 MDHEN and CDR2 SYDVKM come from the germline V gene. The CDR3 nucleotides read TGTGCCAGCAGTTCCCTGGACCGCACGTTTGGTACGCAGTATTTT. Translated: CASSSLDRTFGTQYF.

The chain has TRBV5-1 and TRBJ2-5, with a weak D call TRBD2 (5 bases). The germline CDR1 and CDR2 sequences are SGHRS and YFSETQ. V lost 3 bases and J 3 bases, leaving 9 bases between the germline ends. CDR3 length: 13 amino acids. CDR3 in amino acids: CASSWSGKETQYF. The CDR3 nucleotides are TGCGCCAGCAGCTGGTCCGGGAAAGAGACCCAGTACTTC.

There are many counts of this clonotype. This chain joins TRBV7-2 and TRBJ2-4, with TRBD2 matching over 9 bases. The CDR3 has 18 amino acids. Germline-derived CDR1 and CDR2 are SGHTA and FQGNSA. J gave up 3 bases and V 3 bases, and 12 bases lay outside the gene matches. CDR3 DNA: TGTGCCAGCAGCTTCCTAGCGGGGTTATCTTATGGCAAAAACATTCAGTACTTC. Its translation: CASSFLAGLSYGKNIQYF.

The rearrangement joins TRBV6-1 to TRBJ2-4; D is uncertain. CDR1 and CDR2 (germline): MNHNS, SASEGT. The CDR3 is 12 residues long. With 3 bases removed from V and 7 bases from J, the gap between germline ends came to 7 bases. The CDR3, as DNA: TGTGCCAGCAGTGATAACGGGAACATTCAGTACTTC. This sequence encodes CASSDNGNIQYF.

This clonotype has a handful of counts. At one end the junction does not follow the germline gene, possibly because of a read error. V usage is TRBV7-2 and J usage is TRBJ1-2; weak D call: TRBD1 (6 bases). The CDR3 runs to 13 residues. Looked up from germline, CDR1 is SGHTA and CDR2 is FQGNSA. The CDR3 DNA reads as TGTGCCAGCAGCCCCACTCCAGGGGCGGCGGAGCTCTTC. Protein product: CASSPTPGAAELF.

This clonotype appeared many times. The chain links TRBV12-3 or TRBV12-4 to TRBJ2-3, with D possibly matching TRBD1 (6 bases). Trimming took off 3 bases at V and 0 bases at J, with 10 bases between the two ends. This CDR3 is built from 15 residues. The CDR3 DNA reads as TGTGCCAGCAGTTTGGGACATCTTAGCACAGATACGCAGTATTTT. It encodes CASSLGHLSTDTQYF.

In DNA, the CDR3 is TGTGCCAGCAGTTTAGAGTTTGGCAATCAGCCCCAGCATTTT. Residues: CASSLEFGNQPQHF. This rearrangement joins TRBV28 to TRBJ1-5; D remains ambiguous. The CDR3 length is 14 residues. Germline loops: CDR1 MDHEN, CDR2 SYDVKM. V was trimmed by 2 bases and J by 2 bases, leaving 7 bases between them.

This clonotype was observed many times. CDR3: CASSLELNNEKLFF. CDR3 nucleotide sequence: TGTGCCAGCAGCTTAGAACTGAACAATGAAAAACTGTTTTTT. This chain links TRBV7-2 with TRBJ1-4; D unclear. The CDR3 has 14 amino acids. V gave up 1 base and J gave up 5 bases, with 8 bases separating them. Germline loops: CDR1 SGHTA, CDR2 FQGNSA.

The J gene is TRBJ2-7, the V gene TRBV9, with D possibly TRBD2 on 6 matching bases. Germline CDR1 is SGDLS and CDR2 is YYNGEE. Trimming left V 2 bases short and J 6 bases short, with 15 bases between. The CDR3 totals 14 residues. The CDR3 nucleotides are TGTGCCAGCAGCGTGGGAGGAGAATACGGCGAGCAGTACTTC. This codes for CASSVGGEYGEQYF.

This clonotype was detected ten times or more. The chain joins TRBV3-1 to TRBJ1-4; D not resolved. CDR1 is LGHDT, CDR2 YNNKEL, per germline (reference sequence). The CDR3 consists of 11 residues. Trimming removed 5 bases at V and 5 bases at J, with 3 bases between. In DNA, the CDR3 is TGTGCCAGCAGCTGGAATGAAAAACTGTTTTTT. Translating gives CASSWNEKLFF.